This T cell receptor (beta chain) was captured in a study of cytomegalovirus exposure and HLA in healthy donors. Findings and limits, study-wide: Reports described diagnosis of cytomegalovirus status by the classifier as highly specific and sensitive.

The PCR made use of 60 Vbeta and 13 Jbeta primers. This table comes from immunoSEQ multiplex PCR, and its TCRdb copy is limited to in-frame clones, with some not included. The data hold about 34,000 clones, with 82% observed a single time. The CDR3 is made up of 14 amino acids. Per the germline V gene, CDR1 is SGHTA and CDR2 is FQGNSA. The V gene end was trimmed by 6 bases and the J gene end by 7 bases; junction bases not matched to a gene: 8. The donors, nominally healthy at sampling, likely had unrecorded immune exposures. A note on this clone: Its specificity is unknown.

The sequencing input was PBMCs. The receptor was isolated from a woman aged 18-29 years in good health and CMV-seropositive. This rearrangement joins TRBV7-2 to TRBJ2-1, with 8 positions matching TRBD2. CDR3 amino acids: CASRAGGPNNEQFF. The CDR3 DNA sequence: TGTGCCAGCAGGGCGGGGGGCCCAAATAATGAGCAGTTCTTC.